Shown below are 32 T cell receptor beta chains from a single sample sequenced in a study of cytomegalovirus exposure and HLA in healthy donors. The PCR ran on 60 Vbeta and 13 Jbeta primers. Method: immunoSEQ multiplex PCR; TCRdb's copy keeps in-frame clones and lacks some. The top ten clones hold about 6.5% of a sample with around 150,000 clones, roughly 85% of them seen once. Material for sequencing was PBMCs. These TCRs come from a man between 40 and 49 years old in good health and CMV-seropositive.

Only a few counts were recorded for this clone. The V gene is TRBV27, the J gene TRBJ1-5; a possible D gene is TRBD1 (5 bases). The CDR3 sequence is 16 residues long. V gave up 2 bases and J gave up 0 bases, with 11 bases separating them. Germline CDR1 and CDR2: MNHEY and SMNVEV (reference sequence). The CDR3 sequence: CASSLRGRDSNQPQHF. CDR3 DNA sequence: TGTGCCAGCAGTTTAAGGGGCAGGGATAGCAATCAGCCCCAGCATTTT.

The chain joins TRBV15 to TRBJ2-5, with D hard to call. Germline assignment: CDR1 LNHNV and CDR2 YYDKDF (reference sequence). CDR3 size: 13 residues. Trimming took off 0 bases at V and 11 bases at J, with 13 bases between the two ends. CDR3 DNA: TGTGCCACCAGCAGAGATCGGTGGAGCTTTCAGTACTTC. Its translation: CATSRDRWSFQYF.

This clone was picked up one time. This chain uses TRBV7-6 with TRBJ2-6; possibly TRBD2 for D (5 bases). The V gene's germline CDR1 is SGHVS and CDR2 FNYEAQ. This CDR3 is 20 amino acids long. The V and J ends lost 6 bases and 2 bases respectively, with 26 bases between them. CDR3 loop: CASRPAFGERSSTGANVLTF. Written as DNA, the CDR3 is TGTGCCAGCAGACCCGCGTTCGGGGAAAGGAGTAGTACTGGGGCCAACGTCCTGACTTTC. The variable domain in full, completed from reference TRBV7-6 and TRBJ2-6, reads GAGVSQSPRYKVTKRGQDVALRCDPISGHVSLYWYRQALGQGPEFLTYFNYEAQQDKSGLPNDRFSAERPEGSISTLTIQRTEQRDSAMYRCASRPAFGERSSTGANVLTFGAGSRLTVL.

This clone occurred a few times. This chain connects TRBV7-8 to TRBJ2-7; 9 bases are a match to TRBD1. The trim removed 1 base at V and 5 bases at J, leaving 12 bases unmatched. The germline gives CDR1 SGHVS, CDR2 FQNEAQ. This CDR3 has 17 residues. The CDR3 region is CASSLVTPGQGFHEQYF. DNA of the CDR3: TGTGCCAGCAGCTTAGTTACCCCGGGACAGGGATTTCACGAGCAGTACTTC. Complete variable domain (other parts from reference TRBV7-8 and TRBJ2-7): GAGVSQSPRYKVAKRGQDVALRCDPISGHVSLFWYQQALGQGPEFLTYFQNEAQLDKSGLPSDRFFAERPEGSVSTLKIQRTQQEDSAVYLCASSLVTPGQGFHEQYFGPGTRLTVT.

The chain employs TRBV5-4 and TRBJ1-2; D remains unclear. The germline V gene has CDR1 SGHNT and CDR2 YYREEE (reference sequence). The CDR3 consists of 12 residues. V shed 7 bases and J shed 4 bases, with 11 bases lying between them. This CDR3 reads CASSSVRYGYTF. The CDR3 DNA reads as TGTGCCAGCTCCTCGGTCCGCTATGGCTACACCTTC.

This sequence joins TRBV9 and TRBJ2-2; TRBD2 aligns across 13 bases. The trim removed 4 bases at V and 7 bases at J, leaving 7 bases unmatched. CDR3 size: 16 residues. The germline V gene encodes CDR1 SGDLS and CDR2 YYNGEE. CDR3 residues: CASSPGLAGAGGELFF. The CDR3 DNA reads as TGTGCCAGCAGCCCAGGACTAGCGGGGGCAGGCGGGGAGCTGTTTTTT. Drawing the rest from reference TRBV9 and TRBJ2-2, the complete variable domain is DSGVTQTPKHLITATGQRVTLRCSPRSGDLSVYWYQQSLDQGLQFLIQYYNGEERAKGNILERFSAQQFPDLHSELNLSSLELGDSALYFCASSPGLAGAGGELFFGEGSRLTVL.

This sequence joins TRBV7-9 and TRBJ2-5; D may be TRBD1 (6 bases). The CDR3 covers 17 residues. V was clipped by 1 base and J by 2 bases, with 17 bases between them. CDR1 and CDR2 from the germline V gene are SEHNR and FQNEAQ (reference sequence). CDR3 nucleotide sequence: TGTGCCAGCAGCTTAGGAGTCGTGGGGGCCCAACAAGAGACCCAGTACTTC. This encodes CASSLGVVGAQQETQYF.

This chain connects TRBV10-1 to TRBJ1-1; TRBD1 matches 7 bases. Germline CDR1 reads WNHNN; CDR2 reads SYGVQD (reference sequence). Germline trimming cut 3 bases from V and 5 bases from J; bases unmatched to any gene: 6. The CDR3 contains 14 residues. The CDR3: CASSDTNRGTEAFF. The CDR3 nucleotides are TGCGCCAGCAGTGACACTAACAGGGGAACTGAAGCTTTCTTT.

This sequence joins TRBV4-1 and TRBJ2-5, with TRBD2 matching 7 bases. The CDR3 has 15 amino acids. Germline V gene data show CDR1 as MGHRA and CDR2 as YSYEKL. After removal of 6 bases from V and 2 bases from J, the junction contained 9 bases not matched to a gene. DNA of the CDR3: TGCGCCAGCAGTCACCTGGCGGGAGTACAAGAGACCCAGTACTTC. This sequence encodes CASSHLAGVQETQYF.

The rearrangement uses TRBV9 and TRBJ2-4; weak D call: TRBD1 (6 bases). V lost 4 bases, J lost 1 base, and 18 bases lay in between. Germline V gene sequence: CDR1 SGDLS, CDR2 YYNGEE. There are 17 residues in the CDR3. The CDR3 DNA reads TGTGCCAGCAGCCCCAGACAGGTCGACCTTGCCAAAAACATTCAGTACTTC. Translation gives CASSPRQVDLAKNIQYF.

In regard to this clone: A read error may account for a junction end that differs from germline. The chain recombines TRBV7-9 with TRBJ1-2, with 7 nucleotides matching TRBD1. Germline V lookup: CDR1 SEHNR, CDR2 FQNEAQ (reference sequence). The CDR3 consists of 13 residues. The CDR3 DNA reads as TGTTCCAGCAGCCCCAGAGGGGGCTTCGGGCACACCTTC. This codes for CSSSPRGGFGHTF.

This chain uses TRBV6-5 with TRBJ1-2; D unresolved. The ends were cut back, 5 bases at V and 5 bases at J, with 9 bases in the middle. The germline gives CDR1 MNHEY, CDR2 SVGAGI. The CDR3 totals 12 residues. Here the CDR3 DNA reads TGTGCCAGCAGTACGGGTCGGTATGGCTACACCTTC. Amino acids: CASSTGRYGYTF.

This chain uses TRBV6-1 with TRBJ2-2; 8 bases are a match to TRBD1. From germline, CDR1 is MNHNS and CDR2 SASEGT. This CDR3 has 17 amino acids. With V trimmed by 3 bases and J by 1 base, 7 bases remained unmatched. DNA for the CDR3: TGTGCCAGCAGTGATAGGAGGGGACAGGTGAACACCGGGGAGCTGTTTTTT. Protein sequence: CASSDRRGQVNTGELFF.

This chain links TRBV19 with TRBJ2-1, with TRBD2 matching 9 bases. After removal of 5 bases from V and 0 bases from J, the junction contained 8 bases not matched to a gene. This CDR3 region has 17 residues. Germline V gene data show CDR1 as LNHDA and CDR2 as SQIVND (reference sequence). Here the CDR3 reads CASSRTPSGNSYNEQFF. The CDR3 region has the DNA TGTGCCAGTAGTCGAACCCCTAGCGGGAACTCCTACAATGAGCAGTTCTTC.

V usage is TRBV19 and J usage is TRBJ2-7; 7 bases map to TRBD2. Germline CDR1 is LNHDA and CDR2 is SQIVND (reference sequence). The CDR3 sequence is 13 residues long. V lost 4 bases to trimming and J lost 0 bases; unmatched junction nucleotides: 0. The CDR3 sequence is CASSSGSSYEQYF. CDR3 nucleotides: TGTGCCAGTAGTAGCGGGAGCTCCTACGAGCAGTACTTC.

For the CDR3, the DNA is TGTGCCAGTAGTATATATAGGGAGGCGGTCACCGGGGAGCTGTTTTTT. It encodes CASSIYREAVTGELFF. This sequence joins TRBV19 and TRBJ2-2, with a possible D match to TRBD2 (6 bases). With 2 bases removed from V and 4 bases from J, the gap between germline ends came to 14 bases. The CDR3 has 16 residues. The germline V gene encodes CDR1 LNHDA and CDR2 SQIVND (reference sequence).

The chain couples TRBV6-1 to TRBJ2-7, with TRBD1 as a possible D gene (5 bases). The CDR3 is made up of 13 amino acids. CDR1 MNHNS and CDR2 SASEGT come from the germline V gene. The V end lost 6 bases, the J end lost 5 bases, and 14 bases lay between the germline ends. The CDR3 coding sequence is TGTGCCAGCAGCACCCAGGGCGGTAACGAGCAGTACTTC. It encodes CASSTQGGNEQYF.

In DNA form, the CDR3 reads TGCAGCGTCCGGGACACCACTGAAGCTTTCTTT. Translation: CSVRDTTEAFF. The chain uses TRBV29-1 and TRBJ1-1, with D tentatively TRBD1 (6 bases). V lost 6 bases, J lost 4 bases, and 9 bases lay in between. This CDR3 region has 11 residues. Germline loops: CDR1 SQVTM, CDR2 ANQGSEA. Looking up the rest from reference TRBV29-1 and TRBJ1-1 gives the full variable domain: SAVISQKPSRDICQRGTSLTIQCQVDSQVTMMFWYRQQPGQSLTLIATANQGSEATYESGFVIDKFPISRPNLTFSTLTVSNMSPEDSSIYLCSVRDTTEAFFGQGTRLTVV.

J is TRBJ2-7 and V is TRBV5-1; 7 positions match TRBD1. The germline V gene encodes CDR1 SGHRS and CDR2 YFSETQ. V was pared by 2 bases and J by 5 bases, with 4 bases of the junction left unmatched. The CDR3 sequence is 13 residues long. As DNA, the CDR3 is TGCGCCAGCAGCTTCAAGGGGGCTCACGAGCAGTACTTC. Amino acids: CASSFKGAHEQYF.

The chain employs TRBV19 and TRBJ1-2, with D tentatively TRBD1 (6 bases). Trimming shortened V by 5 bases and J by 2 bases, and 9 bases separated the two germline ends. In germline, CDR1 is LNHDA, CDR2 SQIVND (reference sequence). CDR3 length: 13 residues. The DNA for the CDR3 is TGTGCCAGTAGTCGACAGGTAAACTATGGCTACACCTTC. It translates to CASSRQVNYGYTF.

Here the CDR3 DNA reads TGTGCCAGCAGTTTTAGGGCTAGCGGATATACTAGCACAGATACGCAGTATTTT. Its protein is CASSFRASGYTSTDTQYF. The chain links TRBV28 to TRBJ2-3, with 7 positions matching TRBD2. The CDR3 contains 18 residues. Germline trimming cut 3 bases from V and 0 bases from J; bases unmatched to any gene: 12. In germline, CDR1 is MDHEN, CDR2 SYDVKM.

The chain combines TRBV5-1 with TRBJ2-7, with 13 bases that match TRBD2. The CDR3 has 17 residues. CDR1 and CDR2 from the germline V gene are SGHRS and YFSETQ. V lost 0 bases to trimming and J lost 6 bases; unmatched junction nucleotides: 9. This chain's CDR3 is CASSLEYWTSGSREQYF. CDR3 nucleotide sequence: TGCGCCAGCAGCTTGGAGTATTGGACTAGCGGGAGTCGCGAGCAGTACTTC.

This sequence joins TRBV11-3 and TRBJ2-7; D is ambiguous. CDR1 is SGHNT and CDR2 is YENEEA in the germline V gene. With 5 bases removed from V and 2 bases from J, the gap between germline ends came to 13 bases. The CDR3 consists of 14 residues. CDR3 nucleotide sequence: TGTGCCAGCAGCCCCCGGGTCCTGACCTACGAGCAGTACTTC. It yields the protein CASSPRVLTYEQYF.

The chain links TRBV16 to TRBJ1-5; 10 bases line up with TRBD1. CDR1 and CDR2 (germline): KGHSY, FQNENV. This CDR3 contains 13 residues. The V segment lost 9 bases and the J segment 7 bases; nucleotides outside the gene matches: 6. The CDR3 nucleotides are TGTGCCAGTACCGGGACAGGGGCGCAGCCCCAGCATTTT. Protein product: CASTGTGAQPQHF.

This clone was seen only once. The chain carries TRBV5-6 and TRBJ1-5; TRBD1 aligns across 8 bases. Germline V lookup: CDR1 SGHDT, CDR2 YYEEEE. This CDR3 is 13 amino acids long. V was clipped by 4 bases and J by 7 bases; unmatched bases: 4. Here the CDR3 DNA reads TGTGCCAGCAGCCTTGACAGGGGACAGCCCCAGCATTTT. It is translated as CASSLDRGQPQHF.

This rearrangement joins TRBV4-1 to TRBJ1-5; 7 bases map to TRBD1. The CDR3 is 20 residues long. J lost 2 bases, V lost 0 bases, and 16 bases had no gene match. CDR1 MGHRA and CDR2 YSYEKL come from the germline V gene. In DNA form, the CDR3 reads TGCGCCAGCAGCCAAGATCGGAGTGACAGGGCACCCGGTGGCAATCAGCCCCAGCATTTT. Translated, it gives CASSQDRSDRAPGGNQPQHF.

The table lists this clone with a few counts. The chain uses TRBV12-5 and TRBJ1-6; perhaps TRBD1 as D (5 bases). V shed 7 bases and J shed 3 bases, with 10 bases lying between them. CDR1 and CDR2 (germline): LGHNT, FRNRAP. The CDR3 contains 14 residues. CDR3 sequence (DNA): TGTGCTAGTGTCTACGACAGCTATAATTCACCCCTCCACTTT. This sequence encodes CASVYDSYNSPLHF.

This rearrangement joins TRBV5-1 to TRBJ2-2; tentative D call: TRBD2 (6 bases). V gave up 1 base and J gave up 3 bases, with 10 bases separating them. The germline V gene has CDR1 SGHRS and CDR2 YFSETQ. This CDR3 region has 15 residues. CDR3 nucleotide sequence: TGCGCCAGCAGCTTGTCTAGCGTTTACACCGGGGAGCTGTTTTTT. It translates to CASSLSSVYTGELFF. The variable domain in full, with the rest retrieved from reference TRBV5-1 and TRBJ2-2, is KAGVTQTPRYLIKTRGQQVTLSCSPISGHRSVSWYQQTPGQGLQFLFEYFSETQRNKGNFPGRFSGRQFSNSRSEMNVSTLELGDSALYLCASSLSSVYTGELFFGEGSRLTVL.

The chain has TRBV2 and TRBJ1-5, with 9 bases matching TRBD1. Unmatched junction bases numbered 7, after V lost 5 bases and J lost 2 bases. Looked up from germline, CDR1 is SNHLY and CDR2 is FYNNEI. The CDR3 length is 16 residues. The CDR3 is CASSPDRGRGNQPQHF. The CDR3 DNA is TGTGCCAGCAGTCCCGACAGGGGGAGAGGCAATCAGCCCCAGCATTTT.

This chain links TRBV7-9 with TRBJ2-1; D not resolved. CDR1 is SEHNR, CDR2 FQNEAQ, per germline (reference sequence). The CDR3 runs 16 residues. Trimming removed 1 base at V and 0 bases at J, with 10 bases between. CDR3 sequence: CASSLGVGLSYNEQFF. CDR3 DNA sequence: TGTGCCAGCAGCTTAGGTGTCGGTCTCTCCTACAATGAGCAGTTCTTC.

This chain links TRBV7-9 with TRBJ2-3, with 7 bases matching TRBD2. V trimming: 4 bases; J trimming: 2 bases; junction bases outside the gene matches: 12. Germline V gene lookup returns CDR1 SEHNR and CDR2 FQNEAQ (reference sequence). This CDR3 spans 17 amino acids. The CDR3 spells CASSSIAGWDATDTQYF. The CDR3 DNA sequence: TGTGCCAGCAGCTCAATAGCGGGCTGGGATGCCACAGATACGCAGTATTTT.

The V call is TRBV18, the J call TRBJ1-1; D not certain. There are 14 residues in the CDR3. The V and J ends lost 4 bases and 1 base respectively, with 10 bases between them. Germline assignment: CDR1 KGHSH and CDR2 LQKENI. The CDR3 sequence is CASSRQTSNTEAFF. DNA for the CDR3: TGTGCCAGCTCACGTCAGACATCGAACACTGAAGCTTTCTTT.